This T cell receptor beta chain was profiled in a study of technical replicates of blood from four donors. Measured with immunoSEQ multiplex PCR; TCRdb has only the in-frame clones, and not every one. The repertoire holds some 77,000 clones, with roughly 91% as singletons. V shed 5 bases, J shed 3 bases, and the junction held 12 bases outside the gene matches. This CDR3 is 18 amino acids long. The V gene's germline CDR1 is SGHTA and CDR2 FQGTGA. This clonotype was sampled from a human donor in good health. The chain uses TRBV7-3 and TRBJ2-3; 12 bases are a match to TRBD2. The specimen was T cells isolated from PBMCs. The DNA of the CDR3 is TGTGCCAGCAGCCCCTTCCGGACTAGCGGGACGGCAACAGATACGCAGTATTTT. It encodes CASSPFRTSGTATDTQYF.